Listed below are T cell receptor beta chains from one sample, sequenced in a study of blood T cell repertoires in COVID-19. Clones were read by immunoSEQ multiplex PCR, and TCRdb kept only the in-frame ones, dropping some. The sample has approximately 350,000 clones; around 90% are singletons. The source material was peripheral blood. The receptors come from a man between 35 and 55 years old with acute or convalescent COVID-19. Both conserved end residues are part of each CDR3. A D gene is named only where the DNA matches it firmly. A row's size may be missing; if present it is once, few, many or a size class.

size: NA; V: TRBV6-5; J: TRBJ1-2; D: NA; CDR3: CASSYYGGYGYTF; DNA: TGTGCCAGCAGTTACTACGGAGGCTATGGCTACACCTTC
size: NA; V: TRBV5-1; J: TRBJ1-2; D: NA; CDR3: CASSRGQRITNIYGYTF; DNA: TGCGCCAGCAGCCGCGGACAGCGAATTACAAACATCTATGGCTACACCTTC
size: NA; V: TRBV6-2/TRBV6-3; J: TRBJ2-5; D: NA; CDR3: CASSYYRGAGETQYF; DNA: TGTGCCAGCAGTTACTACCGGGGGGCGGGAGAGACCCAGTACTTC
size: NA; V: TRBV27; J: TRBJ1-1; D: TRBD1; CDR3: CASSLRGRVTEAFF; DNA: TGTGCCAGCAGTTTGAGGGGGCGGGTCACTGAAGCTTTCTTT
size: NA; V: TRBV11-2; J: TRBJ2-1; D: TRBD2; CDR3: CASRAPGRGTANEQFF; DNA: TGTGCCAGCAGAGCCCCGGGGCGGGGGACCGCCAATGAGCAGTTCTTC
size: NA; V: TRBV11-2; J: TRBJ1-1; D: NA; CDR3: CASSPPQTRNTEAFF; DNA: TGTGCCAGCAGCCCACCACAGACACGGAACACTGAAGCTTTCTTT
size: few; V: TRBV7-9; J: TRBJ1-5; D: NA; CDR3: CASSLVGGGGEGNQPQHF; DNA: TGTGCCAGCAGCTTAGTAGGAGGTGGGGGCGAGGGCAATCAGCCCCAGCATTTT
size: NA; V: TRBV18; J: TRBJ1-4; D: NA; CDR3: CASSPVNLGTTTNEKLFF; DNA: TGTGCCAGCTCACCCGTTAACCTTGGGACAACAACTAATGAAAAACTGTTTTTT
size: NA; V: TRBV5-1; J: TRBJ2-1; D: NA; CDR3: CASSPGGRGNEQFF; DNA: TGCGCCAGCAGCCCTGGAGGCCGTGGCAATGAGCAGTTCTTC
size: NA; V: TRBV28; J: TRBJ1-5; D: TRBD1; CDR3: CASSETGFQPQHF; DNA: TGTGCCAGCAGTGAGACAGGGTTTCAGCCCCAGCATTTT
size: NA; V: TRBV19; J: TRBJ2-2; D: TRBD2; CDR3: CASSPTGLAGETGELFF; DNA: TGTGCCAGTAGTCCGACCGGACTAGCGGGGGAGACCGGGGAGCTGTTTTTT
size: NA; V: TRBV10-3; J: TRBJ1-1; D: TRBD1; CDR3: CAITANGQGVAEAFF; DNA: TGTGCCATCACCGCAAACGGACAGGGAGTGGCTGAAGCTTTCTTT
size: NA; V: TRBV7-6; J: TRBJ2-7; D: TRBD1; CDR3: CASSVREQGVVNEQYF; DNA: TGTGCCAGCAGCGTAAGAGAACAGGGGGTCGTGAACGAGCAGTACTTC
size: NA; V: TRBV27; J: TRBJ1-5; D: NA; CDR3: CASSLARGNQPQHF; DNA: TGTGCCAGCAGTTTGGCGAGGGGGAATCAGCCCCAGCATTTT
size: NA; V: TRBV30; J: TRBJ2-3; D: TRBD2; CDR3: CAWSEAGITDTQYF; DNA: TGTGCCTGGAGTGAAGCGGGAATCACAGATACGCAGTATTTT
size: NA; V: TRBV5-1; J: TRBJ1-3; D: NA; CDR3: CASSLGDINTIYF; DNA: TGCGCCAGCAGCTTGGGGGACATAAACACCATATATTTT
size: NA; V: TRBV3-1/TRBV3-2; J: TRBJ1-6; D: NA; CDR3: CASSQELVGNNSPLHF; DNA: TGTGCCAGCAGCCAAGAGTTAGTGGGCAATAATTCACCCCTCCACTTT
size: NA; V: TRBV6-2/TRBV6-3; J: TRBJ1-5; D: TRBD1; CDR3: CASSITGGHQPQHF; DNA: TGTGCCAGCAGTATCACAGGGGGCCATCAGCCCCAGCATTTT
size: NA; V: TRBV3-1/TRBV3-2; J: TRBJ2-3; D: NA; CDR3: CASSQDLSDTQYF; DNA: TGTGCCAGCAGCCAAGATCTATCAGATACGCAGTATTTT
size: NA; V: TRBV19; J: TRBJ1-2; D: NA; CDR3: CASGSSDTGIWGYTF; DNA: TGTGCCAGTGGCTCGTCAGACACAGGGATTTGGGGCTACACCTTC
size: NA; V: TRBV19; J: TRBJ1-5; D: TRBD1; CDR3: CASSSLMDREYYYSNQPQHF; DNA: TGTGCCAGTAGTAGCCTTATGGACAGGGAATACTATTATAGCAATCAGCCCCAGCATTTT
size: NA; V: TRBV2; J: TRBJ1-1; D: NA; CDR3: CASSPRARNTEAFF; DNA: TGTGCCAGCAGTCCGAGGGCGCGTAACACTGAAGCTTTCTTT
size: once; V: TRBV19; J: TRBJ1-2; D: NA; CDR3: CASSIGRFYGYTF; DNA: TGTGCCAGTAGTATTGGCAGGTTCTATGGCTACACCTTC
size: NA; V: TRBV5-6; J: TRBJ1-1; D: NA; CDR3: CASSLVQASLNTEAFF; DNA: TGTGCCAGCAGCTTGGTACAGGCCTCCCTGAACACTGAAGCTTTCTTT